The rows below give T cell receptor beta chains drawn from one sample of a study of shared T cell receptors in the human thymus. Libraries were prepared by immunoSEQ multiplex PCR; TCRdb keeps only in-frame clonotypes and omits some of them. The sample yields under 450,000 clones, roughly 94% seen once. Sample: thymocytes. Source of these receptors: a human donor. The CDR3 runs from the conserved cysteine through the conserved F or W. A D gene is named only where the DNA matches it firmly. Some rows mark clone size as missing; the rest say once, few, many or name a class of expanded clone.

abundance	j_gene	v_gene	d_gene	CDR3nt	CDR3aa
-	TRBJ2-1	TRBV27	-	TGTGCCAGCACCAAAGGTGGGGGCTCCTACAATGAGCAGTTCTTC	CASTKGGGSYNEQFF
-	TRBJ1-4	TRBV28	TRBD1	TGTGCCAGCAGTGGGGGACAGTACACGGATGAAAAACTGTTTTTT	CASSGGQYTDEKLFF
-	TRBJ1-4	TRBV27	-	TGTGCCAGCAGTTTGGGCCTGGGGACAACTAATGAAAAACTGTTTTTT	CASSLGLGTTNEKLFF
once	TRBJ2-7	TRBV9	-	TGTGCCTCTACCGGGCTCACAGACAGGTTCGCCTACGAGCAGTACTTC	CASTGLTDRFAYEQYF
-	TRBJ2-7	TRBV27	-	TGTGCCAGCAGTATTCAGGGGGGAGGCTACGAGCAGTACTTC	CASSIQGGGYEQYF
-	TRBJ2-1	TRBV7-9	-	TGTGCCAGCAGCTTAGGGGGTCCAAATCCCCATGAGCAGTTCTTC	CASSLGGPNPHEQFF
-	TRBJ1-4	TRBV11-2	-	TGTGCCAGCAGCTTGGTGCTAAATGAAAAACTGTTTTTT	CASSLVLNEKLFF
-	TRBJ2-3	TRBV6-5	-	TGTGCCAGCAGTTCCTTCCACGGTGAAGGGGCAGATACGCAGTATTTT	CASSSFHGEGADTQYF
-	TRBJ2-1	TRBV5-1	TRBD1	TGCGCCAGCAGCATCCCAGGGACAGGGGTCAATGAGCAGTTCTTC	CASSIPGTGVNEQFF
-	TRBJ2-1	TRBV19	TRBD2	TGTGCCAGTAGTACCGCCCACGGTAGCGGGACGACCTACAATGAGCAGTTCTTC	CASSTAHGSGTTYNEQFF
-	TRBJ2-3	TRBV4-2	-	TGTGCCAGCAGCCAAGAAGTGGAGCGGGTGGGCCAGGGCACAGATACGCAGTATTTT	CASSQEVERVGQGTDTQYF
-	TRBJ1-3	TRBV5-1	-	TGCGCCAGCAGCTTGGGGGGCGGCTTAGGAGGAAACACCATATATTTT	CASSLGGGLGGNTIYF
-	TRBJ2-3	TRBV7-6	-	TGTGCCAGCAGCCCCACGAGGGGGAGCACAGATACGCAGTATTTT	CASSPTRGSTDTQYF
-	TRBJ2-5	TRBV6-5	TRBD2	TGTGCCAGCAGCTTGGGACTAGCGGGGCGCGAGACCCAGTACTTC	CASSLGLAGRETQYF
-	TRBJ2-7	TRBV19	TRBD1	TGTGCCAGCATTGGACAGGGGGGGACCTACGAGCAGTACTTC	CASIGQGGTYEQYF
-	TRBJ1-2	TRBV7-8	-	TGTGCCAGCAGCTTAGGGGGTCTTGGGTGCGCCTTC	CASSLGGLGCAF
-	TRBJ2-2	TRBV9	-	TGTGCCAGCAGCCCTCTGGGAAGGAGGAGGGGAAAGGAGACCGGGGAGCTGTTTTTT	CASSPLGRRRGKETGELFF
-	TRBJ2-7	TRBV19	-	TGTGCCAGTAGTCTCGGCAAAAACTACGAGCAGTACTTC	CASSLGKNYEQYF
-	TRBJ2-7	TRBV28	TRBD1	TGTGCCAGCAGTTTACCCGACAGGGGAGTCACCTACGAGCAGTACTTC	CASSLPDRGVTYEQYF
-	TRBJ2-7	TRBV28	TRBD2	TGTGCCAGCAGTTCTGACCCGACTAGCGGGAGGGCCGCGTCCTACGAGCAGTACTTC	CASSSDPTSGRAASYEQYF
-	TRBJ1-5	TRBV2	TRBD1	TGTGCCAGCAGTCCGCGGACAGGGGCGCTGAGCAATCAGCCCCAGCATTTT	CASSPRTGALSNQPQHF